These T cell receptor beta chains were read from a single sample in a study of cytomegalovirus exposure and HLA in healthy donors. Sequencing was performed with immunoSEQ multiplex PCR; in TCRdb, only in-frame clones are kept and a portion is missing. Here the sample spans 73,000 or so clones, around 80% being singletons. Input material: PBMCs. The receptor set was obtained from a man aged 45-65 years in good health and CMV-seronegative. CDR3s include the opening cysteine and the closing phenylalanine or tryptophan. A D gene is named only where the DNA matches it firmly. Size tells how often a clone was seen (once, few, many) or the class of an expanded clone, and some rows leave it out.

>-|TRBV11-2|TRBJ2-7|-|14
TGTGCCAGCAGCTTAGTGCGGGGTTTAGGGGAGCAGTACTTC
CASSLVRGLGEQYF
>-|TRBV27|TRBJ1-2|few|13
TGTGCCAGCAGTCCTGCTGCCCCGCGGGGCTACACCTTC
CASSPAAPRGYTF
>-|TRBV6-6|TRBJ1-1|once|14
TGTGCCAGCGACGACCGTGGACAGACCACTGAAGCTTTCTTT
CASDDRGQTTEAFF
>-|TRBV25-1|TRBJ2-7|-|14
TGTGCCAGCAGTGATACGGGTAGGGGGGGCGAGCAGTACTTC
CASSDTGRGGEQYF
>-|TRBV12-2|TRBJ1-2|-|15
TGTGCAAGTCGCTTATCCACAGGGAGGGACTATGGCTACACCTTC
CASRLSTGRDYGYTF
>TRBD2|TRBV11-2|TRBJ2-1|-|15
TGTGCCAGCAGCCCCCTAGCGGGGGGGCTTGGTGAGCAGTTCTTC
CASSPLAGGLGEQFF
>-|TRBV7-9|TRBJ1-1|-|13
TGTGCCAGCAGCCCGCTAAGTAACACTGAAGCTTTCTTT
CASSPLSNTEAFF
>TRBD1|TRBV27|TRBJ2-7|-|16
TGTGCCAGCAGTTTGGACAGGGCTGGGATCTCCTACGAGCAGTACTTC
CASSLDRAGISYEQYF
>-|TRBV5-1|TRBJ2-5|-|13
TGCGCCAGCAGTCCTCCCGTACAAGAGACCCAGTACTTC
CASSPPVQETQYF
>-|TRBV7-2|TRBJ2-7|-|13
TGTGCCAGCTGCCCAGACAGCTCCTACGAGCAGTACTTC
CASCPDSSYEQYF